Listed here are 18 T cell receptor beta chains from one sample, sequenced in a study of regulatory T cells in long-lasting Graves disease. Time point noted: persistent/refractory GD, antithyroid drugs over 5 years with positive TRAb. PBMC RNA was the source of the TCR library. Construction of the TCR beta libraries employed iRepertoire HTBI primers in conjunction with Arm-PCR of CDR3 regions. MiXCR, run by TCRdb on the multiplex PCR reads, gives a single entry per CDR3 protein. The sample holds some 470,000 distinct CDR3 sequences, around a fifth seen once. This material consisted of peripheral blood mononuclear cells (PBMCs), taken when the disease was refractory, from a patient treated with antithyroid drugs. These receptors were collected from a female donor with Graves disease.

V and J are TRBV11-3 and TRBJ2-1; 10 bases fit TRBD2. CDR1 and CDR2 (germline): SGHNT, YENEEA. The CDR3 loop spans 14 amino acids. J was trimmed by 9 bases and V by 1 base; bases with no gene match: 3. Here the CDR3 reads CASSLGLAGAEQFF. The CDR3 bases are TGTGCCAGCAGCTTAGGGCTAGCGGGGGCTGAGCAGTTCTTC.

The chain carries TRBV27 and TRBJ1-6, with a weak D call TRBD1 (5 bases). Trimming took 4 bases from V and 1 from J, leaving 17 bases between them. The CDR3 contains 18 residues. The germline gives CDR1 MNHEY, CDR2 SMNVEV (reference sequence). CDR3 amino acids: CASSWGVSGTSYNSPLHF. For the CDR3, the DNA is TGTGCCAGCAGTTGGGGGGTTTCGGGGACTTCCTATAATTCACCCCTCCACTTT.

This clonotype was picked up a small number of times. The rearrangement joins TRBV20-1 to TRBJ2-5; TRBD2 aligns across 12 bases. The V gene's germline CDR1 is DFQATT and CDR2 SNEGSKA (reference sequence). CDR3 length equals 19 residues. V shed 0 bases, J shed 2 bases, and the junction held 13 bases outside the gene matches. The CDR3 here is CSARDETSGSFKGQETQYF. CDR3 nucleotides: TGCAGTGCTAGAGATGAGACTAGCGGGAGTTTTAAGGGACAAGAGACCCAGTACTTC.

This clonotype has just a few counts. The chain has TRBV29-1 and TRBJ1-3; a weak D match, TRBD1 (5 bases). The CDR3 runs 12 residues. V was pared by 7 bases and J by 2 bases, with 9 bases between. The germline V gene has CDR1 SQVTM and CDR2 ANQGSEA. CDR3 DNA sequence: TGCAGCGCCTCGACAGCTGGAAACACCATATATTTT. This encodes CSASTAGNTIYF.

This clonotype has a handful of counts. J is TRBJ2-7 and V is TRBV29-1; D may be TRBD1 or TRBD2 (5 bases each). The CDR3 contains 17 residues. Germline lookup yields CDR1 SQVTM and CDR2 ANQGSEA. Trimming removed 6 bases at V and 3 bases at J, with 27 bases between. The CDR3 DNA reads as TGCAGCGTGGGGACCTATTGGTCCAACGGGGCTGGCTACGAGCAGTACTTC. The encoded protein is CSVGTYWSNGAGYEQYF.

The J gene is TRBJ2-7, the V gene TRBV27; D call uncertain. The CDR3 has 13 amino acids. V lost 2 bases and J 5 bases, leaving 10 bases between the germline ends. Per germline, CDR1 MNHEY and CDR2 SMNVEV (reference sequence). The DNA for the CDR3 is TGTGCCAGCAGTTTAGTTCTTCAGGACGAGCAGTACTTC. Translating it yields CASSLVLQDEQYF.

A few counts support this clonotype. CDR3 protein: CASSISSDQPQHF. The CDR3 DNA reads as TGTGCCAGTAGTATTAGTTCTGATCAGCCCCAGCATTTT. V and J are TRBV19 and TRBJ1-5; D unclear. V lost 3 bases and J lost 5, with 8 bases in between. Germline V gene lookup returns CDR1 LNHDA and CDR2 SQIVND (reference sequence). CDR3 length: 13 residues.

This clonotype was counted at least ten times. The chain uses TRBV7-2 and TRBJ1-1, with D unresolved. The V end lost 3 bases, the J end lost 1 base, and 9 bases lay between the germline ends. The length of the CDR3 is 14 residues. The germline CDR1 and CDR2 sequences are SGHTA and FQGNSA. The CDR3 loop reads CASSLGYRNTEAFF. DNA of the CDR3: TGTGCCAGCAGCTTGGGGTACAGGAACACTGAAGCTTTCTTT.

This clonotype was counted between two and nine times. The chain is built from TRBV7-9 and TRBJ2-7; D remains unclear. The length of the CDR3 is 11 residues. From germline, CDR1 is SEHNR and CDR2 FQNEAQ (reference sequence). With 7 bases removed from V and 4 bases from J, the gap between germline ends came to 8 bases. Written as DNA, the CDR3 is TGTGCCAGCATCGAGGCGTACGAGCAGTACTTC. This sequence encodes CASIEAYEQYF.

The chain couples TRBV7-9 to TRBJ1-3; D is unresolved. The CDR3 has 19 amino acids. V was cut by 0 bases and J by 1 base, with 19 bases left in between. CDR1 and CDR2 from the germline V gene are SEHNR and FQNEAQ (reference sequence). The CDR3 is CASSLANPGERLSGNTIYF. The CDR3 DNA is TGTGCCAGCAGCTTAGCTAATCCGGGAGAAAGGTTGTCTGGAAACACCATATATTTT.

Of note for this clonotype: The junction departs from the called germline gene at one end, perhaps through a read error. The CDR3 reads CASRLARGSSYEQYF. In nucleotides, the CDR3 is TGTGCCAGCAGGTTAGCGAGGGGGAGCTCCTACGAGCAGTACTTC. The rearrangement links TRBV7-9 to TRBJ2-7; tentatively, D is TRBD1 (6 bases). The CDR3 runs 15 residues. Germline V gene lookup returns CDR1 SEHNR and CDR2 FQNEAQ (reference sequence).

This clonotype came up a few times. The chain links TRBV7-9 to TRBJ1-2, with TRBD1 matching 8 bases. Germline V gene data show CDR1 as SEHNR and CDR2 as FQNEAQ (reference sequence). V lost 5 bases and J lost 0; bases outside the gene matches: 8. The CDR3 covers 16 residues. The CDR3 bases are TGTGCCAGCAGCGAGATACAGGGGGAGGCTAACTATGGCTACACCTTC. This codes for CASSEIQGEANYGYTF.

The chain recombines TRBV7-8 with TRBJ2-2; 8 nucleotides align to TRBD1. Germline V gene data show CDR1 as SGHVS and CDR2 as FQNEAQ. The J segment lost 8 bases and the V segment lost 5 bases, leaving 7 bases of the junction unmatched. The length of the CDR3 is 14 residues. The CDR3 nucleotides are TGTGCCAGCAGCCTTGGGACAGGCGGAGGGGAGCTGTTTTTT. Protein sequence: CASSLGTGGGELFF.

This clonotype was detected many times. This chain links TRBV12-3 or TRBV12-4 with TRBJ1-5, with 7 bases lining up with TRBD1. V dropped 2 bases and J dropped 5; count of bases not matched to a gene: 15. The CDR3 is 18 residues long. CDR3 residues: CASSLWELLQGFDQPQHF. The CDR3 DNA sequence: TGTGCCAGCAGTTTATGGGAACTATTACAGGGGTTTGATCAGCCCCAGCATTTT.

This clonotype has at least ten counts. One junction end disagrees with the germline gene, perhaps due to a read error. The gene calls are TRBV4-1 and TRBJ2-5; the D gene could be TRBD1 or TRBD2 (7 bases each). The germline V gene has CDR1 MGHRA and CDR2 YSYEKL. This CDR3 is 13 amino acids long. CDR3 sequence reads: CASSQGGRETQYF. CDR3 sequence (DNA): TGTGCCAGCAGCCAGGGGGGGAGAGAGACCCAGTACTTC.

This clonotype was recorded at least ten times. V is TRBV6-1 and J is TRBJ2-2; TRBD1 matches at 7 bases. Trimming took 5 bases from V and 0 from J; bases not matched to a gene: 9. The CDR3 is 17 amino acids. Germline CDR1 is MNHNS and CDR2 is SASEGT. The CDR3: CASSPGTEPANTGELFF. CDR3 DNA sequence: TGTGCCAGCAGTCCCGGGACAGAGCCTGCGAACACCGGGGAGCTGTTTTTT.

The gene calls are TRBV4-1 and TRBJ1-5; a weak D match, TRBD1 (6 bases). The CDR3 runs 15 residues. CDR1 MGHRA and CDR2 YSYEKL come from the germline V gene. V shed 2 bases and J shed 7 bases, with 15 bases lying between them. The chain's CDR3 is CASSQIGGRGQPQHF. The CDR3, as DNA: TGCGCCAGCAGCCAAATAGGGGGTAGGGGGCAGCCCCAGCATTTT.

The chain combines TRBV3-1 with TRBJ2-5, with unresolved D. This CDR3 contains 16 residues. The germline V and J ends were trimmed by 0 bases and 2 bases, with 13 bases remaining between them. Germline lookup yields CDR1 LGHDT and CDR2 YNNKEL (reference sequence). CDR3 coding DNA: TGTGCCAGCAGCCAAGATATTCCAGCCCTACAAGAGACCCAGTACTTC. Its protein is CASSQDIPALQETQYF.